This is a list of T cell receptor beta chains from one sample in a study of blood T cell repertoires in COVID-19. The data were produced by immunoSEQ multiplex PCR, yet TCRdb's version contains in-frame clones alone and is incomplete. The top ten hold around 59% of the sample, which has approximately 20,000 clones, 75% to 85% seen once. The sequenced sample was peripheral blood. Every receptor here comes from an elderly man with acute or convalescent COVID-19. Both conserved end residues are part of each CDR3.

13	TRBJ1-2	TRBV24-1	CATSDGQPYGYTF
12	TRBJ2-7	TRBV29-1	CSVAVRTYEQYF
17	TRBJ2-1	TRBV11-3	CASSPGLAGGLYNEQFF
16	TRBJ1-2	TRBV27	CASSLFGTVGSYGYTF
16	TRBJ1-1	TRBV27	CASSFSLGPKNTEAFF
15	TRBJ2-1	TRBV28	CASSPTGGFYNEQFF
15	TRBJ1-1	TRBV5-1	CASTRLTPANTEAFF
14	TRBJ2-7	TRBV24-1	CATSDGGGYNEQYF
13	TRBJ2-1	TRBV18	CASSPGAHNEQFF
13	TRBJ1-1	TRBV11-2	CASSYGGDTEAFF
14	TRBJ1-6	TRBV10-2	CASRGQGANSPLHF
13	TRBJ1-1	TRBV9	CASSPPSNTEAFF
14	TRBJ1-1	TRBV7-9	CASSLLGTGDGAFF
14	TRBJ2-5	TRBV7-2	CASSRLTGLETQYF
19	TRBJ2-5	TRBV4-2	CASSHNNMRGLAGKETQYF
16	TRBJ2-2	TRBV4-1	CASSQGAVAGVEGLFF
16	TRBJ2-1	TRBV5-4	CASSPGGTSSYNEQFF
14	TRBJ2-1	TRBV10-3	CAIRPGQGADEQFF
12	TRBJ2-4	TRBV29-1	CSGGQGGNIQYF
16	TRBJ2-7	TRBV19	CASSIAQGSSICEQYF
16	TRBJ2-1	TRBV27	CASRKLSGGAGNEQFF
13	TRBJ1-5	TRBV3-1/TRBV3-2	CASSQGTEQPQHF
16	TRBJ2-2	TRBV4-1	CASRDPRGADTGELFF
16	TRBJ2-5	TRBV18	CASSPLSGTRQETQYF
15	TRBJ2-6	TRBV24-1	CATSVSGAGANVLTF
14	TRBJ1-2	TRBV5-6	CASSRRVETYGYTF
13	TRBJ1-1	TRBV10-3	CAISGGVMTEAFF
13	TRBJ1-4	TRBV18	CASSPGQNEKLFF
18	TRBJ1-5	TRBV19	CASSPKPRQGYVNQPQHF
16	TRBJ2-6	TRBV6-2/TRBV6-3	CASSYSGFSGANVLTF
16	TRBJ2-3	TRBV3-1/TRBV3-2	CASSQGTSGGSDTQYF